This T cell receptor (beta chain) appears in the sequencing data of a study of OX40 agonist ivuxolimab in advanced cancers. Notes on the research overall: Ivuxolimab was an agonistic, fully human IgG2 monoclonal antibody directed against OX40 (CD134), a costimulatory receptor. Partial responses occurred in three dose-escalation patients: two with cutaneous melanoma and one with hepatocellular carcinoma. Of the 50 to 55 patients in dose escalation, about 20 had hepatocellular carcinoma, approximately 15 had melanoma, 9 had renal cell carcinoma and 9 had head and neck cancer. Prior anti-PD-1, anti-PD-L1 or anti-CTLA-4 therapy was permitted, and checkpoint inhibitors had been received by about 37% of dose-escalation patients. In the dose-escalation cohort, 82.7% of patients were male, and the mean age was about 55 years, with a range of roughly 20 to 79. Intravenous ivuxolimab was administered to patients every 2 weeks at six dose levels: 0.01, 0.1, 0.3, 1.5, 3 and 10 mg/kg. The point of sequencing TCRbeta in the periphery was to test whether ivuxolimab changed TCR sequence diversity and drove clonal T-cell expansion. The monotherapy dose-escalation portion (N of about 52 patients) of the phase I ivuxolimab trial is reported in the paper.

On the study overall, not on this receptor specifically: Low levels of normalized T-cell clonal expansion were also seen in some patients who did not respond. Clonal expansion of both CD4+ and CD8+ blood T cells was observed from baseline to week 6 at doses 0.1 to 3.0 mg/kg. On average, CD8+ T cells showed more expanded clones than CD4+ T cells after ivuxolimab. Which antigens the clonally expanded peripheral T cells were specific for was not determined. In the 0.1-3.0 mg/kg groups, partial responders were among the patients with the lowest normalized peripheral clonal expansion, particularly in CD8+ T cells.

Genomic DNA was extracted from sorted cells for sequencing of the TCRbeta CDR3 region. The immunoSEQ Assay was used to sequence the TCRbeta CDR3 regions. The immuneACCESS repertoire file appears here via TCRdb, limited to in-frame rearrangements. These files lack a portion of the clones; in checked studies, under half of the deficit traces to unresolved V genes, and the cause of the others is not known. Within this sample are roughly 62,000 clones, with roughly 84% of them counted one time only. The ten largest clonotypes hold under 6% of the sample. The trial excluded patients who had a history of autoimmune disease or were on systemic immunosuppression. Peripheral blood for TCR sequencing was drawn from every dose cohort at baseline, at cycle 4 day 1 and at cycle 7 day 1. The samples were taken from a phase I, first-in-human, multicenter, open-label dose-escalation trial of ivuxolimab. Adults with locally advanced or metastatic melanoma, renal cell, hepatocellular, or head and neck squamous cell carcinoma were enrolled in the trial. Before TCR sequencing, CD4+ and CD8+ T cells were separately sorted from peripheral blood.

A note on this clone: The clone's antigen remains unknown. Qualities for individual bases were not recorded, and no much larger clone is one base off.

Sequenced here: CD4+ or CD8+ T cells sorted from blood, sampled in a trial of the OX40 agonist ivuxolimab. The TCR originated in an adult with an advanced solid tumor such as melanoma, head and neck, liver or kidney cancer.

For the CDR3, the sequence is CAWSNDSNQPQHF. The sequence in DNA is TGTGCCTGGAGTAACGATAGCAATCAGCCCCAGCATTTT. The chain joins TRBV30 to TRBJ1-5; the D gene assignment is ambiguous. Relative to germline, V is 2 bases shorter and J is 0 bases shorter, with 5 bases between their ends. The germline V gene (reference sequence) yields GTSNPN for CDR1 and SVGIG for CDR2. The CDR3 contains 13 residues, cysteine and phenylalanine counted. Here the CDR3 DNA is all that survives: 39 bases in frame from base 1. Beyond the CDR3, the reference TRBV30 and TRBJ1-5 genes provide the residues; the full variable domain reads: SQTIHQWPATLVQPVGSPLSLECTVEGTSNPNLYWYRQAAGRGLQLLFYSVGIGQISSEVPQNLSASRPQDRQFILSSKKLLLSDSGFYLCAWSNDSNQPQHFGDGTRLSIL.